This TCR beta chain was retrieved from a study of blood T cell repertoires in COVID-19. Study-wide background: Some COVID-19 samples were acute and others convalescent; all came from the United States, Italy and Spain. Sources were T cells, B-cell-depleted T cells, or PBMCs; the material itself was cDNA or gDNA.

Original processing notes: The assay estimated nucleated cells by amplifying reference gene primers. Profiling relied on immunoSEQ multiplex PCR, and the TCRdb table lists in-frame clones only, not all of them. D and trimming come from the DNA, and the V and J calls and clone size come from that table. The table shows more than 140,000 clones, with roughly 82% occurring only once. The sample holds a few counts of this clone. V dropped 0 bases and J dropped 4; count of bases not matched to a gene: 5. In germline, CDR1 is MNHEY, CDR2 SVGAGI. The CDR3 extends over 16 amino acids. This clonotype was sampled from a woman in her forties or fifties in a cohort sampled during active or convalescent COVID-19. Source material: peripheral blood. The chain employs TRBV6-5 and TRBJ1-2; 10 positions match TRBD1. This CDR3 is CASSYSGTGVGYGYTF. CDR3 coding DNA: TGTGCCAGCAGTTACTCCGGGACAGGGGTGGGCTATGGCTACACCTTC.